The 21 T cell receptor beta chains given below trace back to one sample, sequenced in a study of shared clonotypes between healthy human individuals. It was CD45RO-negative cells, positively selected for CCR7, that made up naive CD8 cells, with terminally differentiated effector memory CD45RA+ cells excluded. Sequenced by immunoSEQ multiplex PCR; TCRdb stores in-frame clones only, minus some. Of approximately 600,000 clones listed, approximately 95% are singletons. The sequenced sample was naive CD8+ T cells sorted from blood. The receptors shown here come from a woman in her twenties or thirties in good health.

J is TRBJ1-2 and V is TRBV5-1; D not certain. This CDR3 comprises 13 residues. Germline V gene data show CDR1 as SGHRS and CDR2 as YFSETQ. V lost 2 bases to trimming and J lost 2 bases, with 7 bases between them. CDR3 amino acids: CASSFGPNYGYTF. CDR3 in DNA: TGCGCCAGCAGCTTTGGCCCGAACTATGGCTACACCTTC.

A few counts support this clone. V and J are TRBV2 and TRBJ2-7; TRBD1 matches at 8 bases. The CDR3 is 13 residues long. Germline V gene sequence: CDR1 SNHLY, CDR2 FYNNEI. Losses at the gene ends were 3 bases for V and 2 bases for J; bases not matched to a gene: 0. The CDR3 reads CASSEDRAYEQYF. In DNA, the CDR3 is TGTGCCAGCAGTGAGGACAGGGCCTACGAGCAGTACTTC.

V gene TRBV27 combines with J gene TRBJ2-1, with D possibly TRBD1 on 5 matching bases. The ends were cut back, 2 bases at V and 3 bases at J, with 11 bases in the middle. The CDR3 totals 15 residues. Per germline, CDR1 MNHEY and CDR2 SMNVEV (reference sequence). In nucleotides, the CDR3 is TGTGCCAGCAGTTTACGGGCAGGGAACTACAATGAGCAGTTCTTC. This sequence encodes CASSLRAGNYNEQFF.

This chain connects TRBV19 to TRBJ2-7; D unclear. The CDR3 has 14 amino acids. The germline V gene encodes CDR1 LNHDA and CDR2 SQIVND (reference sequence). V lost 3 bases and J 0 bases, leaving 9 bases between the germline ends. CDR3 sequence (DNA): TGTGCCAGTAGTATGGCAGAGAGCTCCTACGAGCAGTACTTC. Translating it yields CASSMAESSYEQYF.

This CDR3 reads CASSPVEPGTGSYEQYF. As DNA, the CDR3 is TGTGCCAGCAGCCCAGTCGAACCAGGGACGGGGTCCTACGAGCAGTACTTC. The rearrangement joins TRBV7-2 to TRBJ2-7; D possibly uses TRBD1 or TRBD2 (5 bases each). Germline-derived CDR1 and CDR2 are SGHTA and FQGNSA. V lost 5 bases to trimming and J lost 1 base, with 21 bases between them. This CDR3 contains 17 residues.

The CDR3 sequence is CASSDGGQGVYEQYF. The CDR3, as DNA: TGTGCCAGCAGTGACGGGGGACAGGGGGTATACGAGCAGTACTTC. The chain uses TRBV25-1 and TRBJ2-7, with 11 bases matching TRBD1. Trimming cost V 3 bases and J 4 bases; bases outside gene matches: 5. Germline V gene lookup returns CDR1 MGHDK and CDR2 SYGVNS. The CDR3 loop spans 15 amino acids.

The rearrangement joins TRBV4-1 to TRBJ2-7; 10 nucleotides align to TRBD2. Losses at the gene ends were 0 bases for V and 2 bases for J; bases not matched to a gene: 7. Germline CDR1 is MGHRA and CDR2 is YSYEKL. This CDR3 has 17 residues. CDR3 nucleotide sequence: TGCGCCAGCAGCCAAGAAACTAGCGGGGAGAAGGCCTACGAGCAGTACTTC. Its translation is CASSQETSGEKAYEQYF.

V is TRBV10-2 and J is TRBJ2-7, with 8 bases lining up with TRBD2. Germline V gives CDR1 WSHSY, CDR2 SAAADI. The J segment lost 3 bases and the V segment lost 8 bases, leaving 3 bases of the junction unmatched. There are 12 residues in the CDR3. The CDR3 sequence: CASLAGRYEQYF. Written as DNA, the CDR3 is TGCGCCAGCCTAGCGGGTCGCTACGAGCAGTACTTC.

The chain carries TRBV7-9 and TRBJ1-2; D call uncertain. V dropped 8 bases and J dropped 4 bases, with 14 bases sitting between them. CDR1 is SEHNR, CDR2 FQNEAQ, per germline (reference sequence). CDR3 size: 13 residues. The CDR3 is CASGGDLLYGYTF. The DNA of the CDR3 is TGTGCCAGCGGTGGAGATCTCCTCTATGGCTACACCTTC.

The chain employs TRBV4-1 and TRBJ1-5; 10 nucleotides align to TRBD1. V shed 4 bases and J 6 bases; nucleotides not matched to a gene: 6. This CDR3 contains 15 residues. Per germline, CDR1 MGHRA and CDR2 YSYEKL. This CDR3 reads CASSPNDRGLQPQHF. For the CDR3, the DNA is TGCGCCAGCAGCCCCAATGACAGGGGGCTTCAGCCCCAGCATTTT.

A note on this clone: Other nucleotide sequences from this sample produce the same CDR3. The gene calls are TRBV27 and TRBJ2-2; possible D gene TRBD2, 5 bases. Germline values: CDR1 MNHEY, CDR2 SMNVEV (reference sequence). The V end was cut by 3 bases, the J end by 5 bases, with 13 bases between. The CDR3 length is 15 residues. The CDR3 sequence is CASSFSTGGTGELFF. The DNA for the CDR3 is TGTGCCAGCAGTTTTTCCACCGGCGGGACCGGGGAGCTGTTTTTT.

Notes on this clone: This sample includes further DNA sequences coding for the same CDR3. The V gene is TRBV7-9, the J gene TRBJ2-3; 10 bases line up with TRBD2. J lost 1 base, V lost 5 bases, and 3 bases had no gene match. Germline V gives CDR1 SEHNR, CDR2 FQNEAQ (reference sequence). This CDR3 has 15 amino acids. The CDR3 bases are TGTGCCAGCAGCCCCGGGACTAGCGGCACAGATACGCAGTATTTT. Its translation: CASSPGTSGTDTQYF.

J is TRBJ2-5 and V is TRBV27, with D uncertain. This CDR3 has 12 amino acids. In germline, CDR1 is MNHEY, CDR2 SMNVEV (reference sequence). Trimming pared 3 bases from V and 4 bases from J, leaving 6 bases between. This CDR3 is CASSFPGETQYF. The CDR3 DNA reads TGTGCCAGCAGTTTCCCCGGAGAGACCCAGTACTTC.

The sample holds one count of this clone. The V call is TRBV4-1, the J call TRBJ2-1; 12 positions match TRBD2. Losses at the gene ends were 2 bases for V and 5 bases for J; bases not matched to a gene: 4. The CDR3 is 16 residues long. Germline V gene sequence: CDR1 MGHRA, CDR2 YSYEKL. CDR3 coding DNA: TGCGCCAGCAGCCAACCCCTAGCGGGAGGGCACAATGAGCAGTTCTTC. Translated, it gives CASSQPLAGGHNEQFF.

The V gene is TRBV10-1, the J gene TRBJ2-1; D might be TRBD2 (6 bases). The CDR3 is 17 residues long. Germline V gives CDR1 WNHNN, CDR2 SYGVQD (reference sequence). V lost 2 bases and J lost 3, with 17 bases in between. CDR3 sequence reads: CASSELGGTEDYNEQFF. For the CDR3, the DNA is TGCGCCAGCAGTGAGCTAGGAGGGACGGAAGACTACAATGAGCAGTTCTTC.

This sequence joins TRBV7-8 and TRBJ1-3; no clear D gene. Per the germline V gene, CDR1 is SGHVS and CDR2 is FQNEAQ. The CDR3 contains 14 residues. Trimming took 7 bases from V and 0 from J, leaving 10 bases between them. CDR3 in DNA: TGTGCCAGCAAGTTAACCAGCTCTGGAAACACCATATATTTT. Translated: CASKLTSSGNTIYF.

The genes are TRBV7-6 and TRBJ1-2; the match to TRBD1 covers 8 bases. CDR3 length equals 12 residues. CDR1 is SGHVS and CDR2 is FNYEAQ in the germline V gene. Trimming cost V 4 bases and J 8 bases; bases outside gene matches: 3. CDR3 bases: TGTGCCAGCAGCTCAGGGGGCGCGGGCTACACCTTC. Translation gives CASSSGGAGYTF.

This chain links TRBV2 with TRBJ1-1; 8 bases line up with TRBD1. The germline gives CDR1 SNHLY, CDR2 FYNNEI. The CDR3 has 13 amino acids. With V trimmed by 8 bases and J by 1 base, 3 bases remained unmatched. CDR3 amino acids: CASQGAWNTEAFF. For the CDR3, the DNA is TGTGCCAGCCAGGGGGCTTGGAACACTGAAGCTTTCTTT.

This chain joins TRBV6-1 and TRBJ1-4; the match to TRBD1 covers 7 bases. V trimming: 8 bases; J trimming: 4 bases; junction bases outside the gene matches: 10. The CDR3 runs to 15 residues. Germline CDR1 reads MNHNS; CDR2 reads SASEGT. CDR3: CASGGGQMDNEKLFF. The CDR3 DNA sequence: TGTGCCAGCGGAGGGGGACAGATGGATAATGAAAAACTGTTTTTT.

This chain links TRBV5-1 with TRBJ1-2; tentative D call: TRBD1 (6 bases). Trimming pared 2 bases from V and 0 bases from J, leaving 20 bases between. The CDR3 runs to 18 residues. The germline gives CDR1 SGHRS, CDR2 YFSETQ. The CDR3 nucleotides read TGCGCCAGCAGCTTTGACAGGCCCGGTAGAACAGCTAACTATGGCTACACCTTC. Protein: CASSFDRPGRTANYGYTF.

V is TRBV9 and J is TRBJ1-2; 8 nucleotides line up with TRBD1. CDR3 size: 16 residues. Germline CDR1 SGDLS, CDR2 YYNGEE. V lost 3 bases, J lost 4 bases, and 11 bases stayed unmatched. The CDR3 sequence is CASSGRDRTFGYGYTF. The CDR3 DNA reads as TGTGCCAGCAGCGGCAGGGACAGGACTTTTGGCTATGGCTACACCTTC.